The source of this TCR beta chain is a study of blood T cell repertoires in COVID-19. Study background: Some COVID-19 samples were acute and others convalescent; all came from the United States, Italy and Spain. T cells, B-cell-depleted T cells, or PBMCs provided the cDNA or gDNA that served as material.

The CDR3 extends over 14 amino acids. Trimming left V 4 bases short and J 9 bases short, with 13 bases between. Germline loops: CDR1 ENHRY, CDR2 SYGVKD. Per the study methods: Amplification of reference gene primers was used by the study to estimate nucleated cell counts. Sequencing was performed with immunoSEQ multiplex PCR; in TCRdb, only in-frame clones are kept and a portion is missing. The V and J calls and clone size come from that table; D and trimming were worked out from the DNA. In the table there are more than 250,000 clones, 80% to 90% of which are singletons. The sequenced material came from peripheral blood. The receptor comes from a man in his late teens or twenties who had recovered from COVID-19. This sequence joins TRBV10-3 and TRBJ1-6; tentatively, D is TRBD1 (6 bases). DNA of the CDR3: TGTGCCATCAGTGGGTTAGGACAGTCTTCACCCCTCCACTTT. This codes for CAISGLGQSSPLHF.